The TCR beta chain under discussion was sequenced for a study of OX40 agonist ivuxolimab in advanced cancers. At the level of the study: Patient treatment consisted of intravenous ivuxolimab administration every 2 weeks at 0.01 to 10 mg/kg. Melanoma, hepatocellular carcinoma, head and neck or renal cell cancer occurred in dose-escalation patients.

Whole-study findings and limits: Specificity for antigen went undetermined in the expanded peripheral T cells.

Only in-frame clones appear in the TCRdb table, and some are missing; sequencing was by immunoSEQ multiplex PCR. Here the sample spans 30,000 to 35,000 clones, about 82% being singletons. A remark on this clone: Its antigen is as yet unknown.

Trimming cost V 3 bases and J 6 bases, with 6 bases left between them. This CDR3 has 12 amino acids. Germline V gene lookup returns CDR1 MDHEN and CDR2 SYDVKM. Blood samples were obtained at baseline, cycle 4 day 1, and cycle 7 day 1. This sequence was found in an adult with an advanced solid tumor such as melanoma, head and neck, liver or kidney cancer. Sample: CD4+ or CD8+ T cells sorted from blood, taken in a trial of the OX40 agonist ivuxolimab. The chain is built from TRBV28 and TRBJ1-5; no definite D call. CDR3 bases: TGTGCCAGCAGTTTCTGGGGTCAGCCCCAGCATTTT. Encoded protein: CASSFWGQPQHF.